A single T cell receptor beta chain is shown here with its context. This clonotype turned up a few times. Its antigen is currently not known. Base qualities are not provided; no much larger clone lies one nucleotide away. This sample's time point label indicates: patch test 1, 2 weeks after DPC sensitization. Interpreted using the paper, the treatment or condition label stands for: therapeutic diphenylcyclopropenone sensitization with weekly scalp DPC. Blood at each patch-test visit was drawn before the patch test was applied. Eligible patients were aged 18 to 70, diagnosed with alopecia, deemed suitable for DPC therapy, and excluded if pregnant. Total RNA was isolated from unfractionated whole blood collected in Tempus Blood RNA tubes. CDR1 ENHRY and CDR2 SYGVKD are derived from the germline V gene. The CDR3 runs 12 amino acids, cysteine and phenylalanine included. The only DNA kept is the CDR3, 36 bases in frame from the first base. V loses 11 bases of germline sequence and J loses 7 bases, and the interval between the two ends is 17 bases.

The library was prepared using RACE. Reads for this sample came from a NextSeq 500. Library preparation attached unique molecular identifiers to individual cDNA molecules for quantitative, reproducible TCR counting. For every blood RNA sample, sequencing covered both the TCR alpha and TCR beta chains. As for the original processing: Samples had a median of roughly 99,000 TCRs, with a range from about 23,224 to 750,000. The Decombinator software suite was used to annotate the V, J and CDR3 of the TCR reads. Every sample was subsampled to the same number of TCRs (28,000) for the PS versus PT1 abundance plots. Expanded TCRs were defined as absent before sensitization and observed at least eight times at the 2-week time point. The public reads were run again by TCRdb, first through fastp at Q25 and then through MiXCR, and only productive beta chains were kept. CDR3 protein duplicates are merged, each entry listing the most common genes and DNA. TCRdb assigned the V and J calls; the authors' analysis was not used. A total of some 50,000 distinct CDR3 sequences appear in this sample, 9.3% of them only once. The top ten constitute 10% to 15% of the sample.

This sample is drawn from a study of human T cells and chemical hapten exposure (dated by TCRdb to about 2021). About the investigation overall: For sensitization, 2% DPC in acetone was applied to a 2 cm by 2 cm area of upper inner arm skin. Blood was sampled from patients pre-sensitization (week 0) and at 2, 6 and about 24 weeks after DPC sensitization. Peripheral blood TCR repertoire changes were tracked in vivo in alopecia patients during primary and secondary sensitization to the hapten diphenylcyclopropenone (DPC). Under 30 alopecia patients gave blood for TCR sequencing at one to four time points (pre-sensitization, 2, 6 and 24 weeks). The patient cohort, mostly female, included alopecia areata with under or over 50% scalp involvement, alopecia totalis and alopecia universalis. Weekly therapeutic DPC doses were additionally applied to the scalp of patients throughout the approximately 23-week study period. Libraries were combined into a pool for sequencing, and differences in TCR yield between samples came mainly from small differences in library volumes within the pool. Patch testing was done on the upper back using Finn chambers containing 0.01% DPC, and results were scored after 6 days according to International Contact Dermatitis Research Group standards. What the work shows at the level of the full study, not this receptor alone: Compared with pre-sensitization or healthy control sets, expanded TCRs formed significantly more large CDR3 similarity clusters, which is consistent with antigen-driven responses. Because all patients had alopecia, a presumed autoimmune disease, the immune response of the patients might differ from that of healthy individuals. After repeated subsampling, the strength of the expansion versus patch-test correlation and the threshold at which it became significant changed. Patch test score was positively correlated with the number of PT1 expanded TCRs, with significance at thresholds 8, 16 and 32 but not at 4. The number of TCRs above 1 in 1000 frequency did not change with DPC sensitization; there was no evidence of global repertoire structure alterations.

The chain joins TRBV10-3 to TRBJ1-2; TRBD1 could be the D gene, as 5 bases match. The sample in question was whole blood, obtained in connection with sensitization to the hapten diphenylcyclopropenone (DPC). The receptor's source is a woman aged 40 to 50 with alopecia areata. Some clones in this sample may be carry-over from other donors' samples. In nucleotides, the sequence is TGTGCCGTCTCTCCCGGGGCGACTGGCTACACCTTC. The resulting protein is CAVSPGATGYTF.